These T cell receptor beta chains were read from a single sample in a study of T cell responses to AZD1222 COVID-19 vaccine. Measured with immunoSEQ multiplex PCR; TCRdb has only the in-frame clones, and not every one. Among about 140,000 clones listed, roughly 90% were seen once. Sequenced here: peripheral blood, sampled on day 0 of AZD1222 vaccination. The receptors originated from an adult in good health. The CDR3 runs from the conserved cysteine through the conserved F or W. The order of the fields is clone size, D gene, J gene, V gene, CDR3 protein, CDR3 DNA. The D gene is left open where the match is weak. The size field is filled for only some rows; it gives once, few, many or a size class.

clone_size: -
d_call: -
j_call: TRBJ1-5
v_call: TRBV15
cdr3_aa: CATSRAGEGNQPQHF
cdr3_nt: TGTGCCACCAGCAGAGCGGGCGAGGGCAATCAGCCCCAGCATTTT

clone_size: few
d_call: -
j_call: TRBJ1-1
v_call: TRBV19
cdr3_aa: CASSRRASNTEAFF
cdr3_nt: TGTGCCAGTAGTCGAAGGGCATCAAACACTGAAGCTTTCTTT

clone_size: once
d_call: -
j_call: TRBJ1-2
v_call: TRBV4-1
cdr3_aa: CASSQTSGEQRYTF
cdr3_nt: TGCGCCAGCAGCCAGACGTCCGGGGAACAGCGGTACACCTTC

clone_size: -
d_call: TRBD1
j_call: TRBJ1-2
v_call: TRBV10-3
cdr3_aa: CAIRGDRAPGYTF
cdr3_nt: TGTGCCATCAGGGGGGACAGGGCTCCCGGCTACACCTTC

clone_size: -
d_call: TRBD1
j_call: TRBJ2-5
v_call: TRBV10-3
cdr3_aa: CAISESVPGGYQETQYF
cdr3_nt: TGTGCCATCAGTGAGTCGGTCCCAGGGGGATATCAAGAGACCCAGTACTTC

clone_size: -
d_call: -
j_call: TRBJ2-2
v_call: TRBV5-1
cdr3_aa: CASSLAQEFTGELFF
cdr3_nt: TGCGCCAGCAGCTTGGCACAGGAGTTCACCGGGGAGCTGTTTTTT

clone_size: once
d_call: -
j_call: TRBJ2-3
v_call: TRBV25-1
cdr3_aa: CATGLGPTDTQYF
cdr3_nt: TGTGCCACGGGACTGGGGCCCACAGATACGCAGTATTTT

clone_size: -
d_call: TRBD1
j_call: TRBJ2-5
v_call: TRBV9
cdr3_aa: CASGQGFGETQYF
cdr3_nt: TGTGCCAGCGGACAGGGGTTCGGGGAGACCCAGTACTTC

clone_size: -
d_call: -
j_call: TRBJ2-1
v_call: TRBV6-2/TRBV6-3
cdr3_aa: CASSYRSGEQFF
cdr3_nt: TGTGCCAGCAGTTACCGAAGCGGTGAGCAGTTCTTC

clone_size: -
d_call: -
j_call: TRBJ2-3
v_call: TRBV10-1
cdr3_aa: CASSAGTFSTDTQYF
cdr3_nt: TGCGCCAGCAGTGCCGGGACTTTCAGCACAGATACGCAGTATTTT

clone_size: -
d_call: -
j_call: TRBJ2-3
v_call: TRBV7-9
cdr3_aa: CASSLASWDSTDTQYF
cdr3_nt: TGTGCCAGCAGCTTAGCGTCTTGGGACAGCACAGATACGCAGTATTTT

clone_size: -
d_call: -
j_call: TRBJ1-5
v_call: TRBV9
cdr3_aa: CASSVDPAGQPQHF
cdr3_nt: TGTGCCAGCAGCGTAGACCCAGCGGGTCAGCCCCAGCATTTT

clone_size: -
d_call: -
j_call: TRBJ2-5
v_call: TRBV5-1
cdr3_aa: CASSLGLRSVETQYF
cdr3_nt: TGCGCCAGCAGCTTGGGACTACGCAGTGTAGAGACCCAGTACTTC

clone_size: -
d_call: -
j_call: TRBJ1-2
v_call: TRBV6-5
cdr3_aa: CASRSGIPRNYGYTF
cdr3_nt: TGTGCCAGCAGATCCGGTATCCCGAGGAACTATGGCTACACCTTC

clone_size: -
d_call: TRBD2
j_call: TRBJ2-3
v_call: TRBV9
cdr3_aa: CASSASGSVGDTQYF
cdr3_nt: TGTGCCAGCAGTGCGAGCGGGAGCGTCGGAGATACGCAGTATTTT

clone_size: -
d_call: -
j_call: TRBJ2-5
v_call: TRBV4-3
cdr3_aa: CASSQNQGGETQYF
cdr3_nt: TGCGCCAGCAGCCAAAATCAGGGGGGGGAGACCCAGTACTTC

clone_size: -
d_call: -
j_call: TRBJ1-2
v_call: TRBV18
cdr3_aa: CASSPGTGPKSYGYTF
cdr3_nt: TGTGCCAGCTCACCAGGGACGGGGCCCAAGAGCTATGGCTACACCTTC

clone_size: -
d_call: TRBD2
j_call: TRBJ2-7
v_call: TRBV9
cdr3_aa: CASSASGGRAYEQYF
cdr3_nt: TGTGCCAGCAGCGCTTCGGGAGGCAGGGCCTACGAGCAGTACTTC

clone_size: -
d_call: -
j_call: TRBJ1-2
v_call: TRBV6-5
cdr3_aa: CASSPGGNYGYTF
cdr3_nt: TGTGCCAGCAGCCCGGGGGGTAACTATGGCTACACCTTC

clone_size: -
d_call: TRBD2
j_call: TRBJ2-1
v_call: TRBV2
cdr3_aa: CASSGLAGHNEQFF
cdr3_nt: TGTGCCAGCAGTGGACTAGCGGGCCACAATGAGCAGTTCTTC

clone_size: few
d_call: -
j_call: TRBJ1-1
v_call: TRBV7-2
cdr3_aa: CASSFGGMNTEAFF
cdr3_nt: TGTGCCAGCAGCTTTGGGGGAATGAACACTGAAGCTTTCTTT

clone_size: -
d_call: -
j_call: TRBJ1-2
v_call: TRBV5-6
cdr3_aa: CASSSPGGLPIRGYTF
cdr3_nt: TGTGCCAGCAGCTCCCCCGGGGGTCTCCCGATTCGTGGCTACACCTTC

clone_size: -
d_call: -
j_call: TRBJ2-3
v_call: TRBV10-3
cdr3_aa: CAISADRTSTDTQYF
cdr3_nt: TGTGCCATCAGTGCCGACAGGACTAGCACAGATACGCAGTATTTT

clone_size: -
d_call: -
j_call: TRBJ1-1
v_call: TRBV7-9
cdr3_aa: CASSLIANTEAFF
cdr3_nt: TGTGCCAGCAGCCTAATCGCGAACACTGAAGCTTTCTTT

clone_size: few
d_call: -
j_call: TRBJ1-1
v_call: TRBV18
cdr3_aa: CASSPNQGSNTEAFF
cdr3_nt: TGTGCCAGCTCACCAAACCAGGGATCGAACACTGAAGCTTTCTTT

clone_size: once
d_call: TRBD2
j_call: TRBJ2-1
v_call: TRBV7-9
cdr3_aa: CASSAGLAGEQFF
cdr3_nt: TGTGCCAGCAGCGCCGGACTAGCGGGTGAGCAGTTCTTC

clone_size: -
d_call: -
j_call: TRBJ1-2
v_call: TRBV27
cdr3_aa: CASSFTPVGGTYGYTF
cdr3_nt: TGTGCCAGCAGTTTCACCCCGGTCGGAGGGACCTATGGCTACACCTTC

clone_size: few
d_call: -
j_call: TRBJ2-2
v_call: TRBV10-1
cdr3_aa: CASRVGNTGELFF
cdr3_nt: TGCGCCAGCAGGGTCGGGAACACCGGGGAGCTGTTTTTT

clone_size: -
d_call: -
j_call: TRBJ1-1
v_call: TRBV19
cdr3_aa: CASSWGGNTEAFF
cdr3_nt: TGTGCCAGTAGTTGGGGGGGGAACACTGAAGCTTTCTTT

clone_size: -
d_call: -
j_call: TRBJ1-1
v_call: TRBV2
cdr3_aa: CASSYLDGTEAFF
cdr3_nt: TGTGCCAGCAGTTATTTGGACGGCACTGAAGCTTTCTTT

clone_size: once
d_call: -
j_call: TRBJ2-2
v_call: TRBV21-1
cdr3_aa: CASRLYGELSNTGELFF
cdr3_nt: TGTGCCAGCAGACTTTACGGCGAGCTCTCGAACACCGGGGAGCTGTTTTTT

clone_size: once
d_call: -
j_call: TRBJ2-3
v_call: TRBV25-1
cdr3_aa: CASSTAGAPWTDTQYF
cdr3_nt: TGTGCCAGCAGTACGGCCGGCGCCCCATGGACGGATACGCAGTATTTT

clone_size: -
d_call: TRBD1
j_call: TRBJ2-1
v_call: TRBV28
cdr3_aa: CASSLYLGQGKGEQFF
cdr3_nt: TGTGCCAGCAGTTTATATCTCGGACAGGGGAAGGGTGAGCAGTTCTTC

clone_size: few
d_call: -
j_call: TRBJ1-5
v_call: TRBV7-6
cdr3_aa: CASSLTSHQPQHF
cdr3_nt: TGTGCCAGCAGCCTTACATCTCATCAGCCCCAGCATTTT

clone_size: -
d_call: -
j_call: TRBJ1-2
v_call: TRBV11-2
cdr3_aa: CASSARGGYTF
cdr3_nt: TGTGCCAGCAGTGCGAGGGGTGGCTACACCTTC

clone_size: -
d_call: -
j_call: TRBJ1-2
v_call: TRBV28
cdr3_aa: CASSGDYYGYTF
cdr3_nt: TGTGCCAGCAGTGGGGACTACTATGGCTACACCTTC

clone_size: -
d_call: -
j_call: TRBJ2-5
v_call: TRBV5-1
cdr3_aa: CASSSPEGSETQYF
cdr3_nt: TGCGCCAGCAGCTCCCCCGAGGGTTCGGAGACCCAGTACTTC

clone_size: -
d_call: TRBD1
j_call: TRBJ2-1
v_call: TRBV5-1
cdr3_aa: CASGYRGDEQFF
cdr3_nt: TGCGCCAGCGGATACAGGGGCGATGAGCAGTTCTTC

clone_size: -
d_call: -
j_call: TRBJ2-7
v_call: TRBV6-5
cdr3_aa: CASGRGGSYEQYF
cdr3_nt: TGTGCCAGCGGAAGGGGGGGGTCCTACGAGCAGTACTTC

clone_size: -
d_call: -
j_call: TRBJ2-1
v_call: TRBV19
cdr3_aa: CASTYSITPYNEQFF
cdr3_nt: TGTGCCAGTACCTATAGCATAACCCCTTACAATGAGCAGTTCTTC

clone_size: few
d_call: -
j_call: TRBJ2-7
v_call: TRBV7-2
cdr3_aa: CASSFQSSDLEQYF
cdr3_nt: TGTGCCAGCAGCTTTCAGTCTAGCGACCTAGAGCAGTACTTC

clone_size: -
d_call: -
j_call: TRBJ2-5
v_call: TRBV3-1/TRBV3-2
cdr3_aa: CASSQEASQYF
cdr3_nt: TGTGCCAGCAGCCAAGAGGCTTCCCAGTACTTC

clone_size: -
d_call: -
j_call: TRBJ1-2
v_call: TRBV12-3/TRBV12-4
cdr3_aa: CASSLGHGYGYTF
cdr3_nt: TGTGCCAGCAGTTTAGGGCACGGTTATGGCTACACCTTC

clone_size: -
d_call: -
j_call: TRBJ2-2
v_call: TRBV7-9
cdr3_aa: CASSSSADTGELFF
cdr3_nt: TGTGCCAGCAGCTCGAGTGCGGACACCGGGGAGCTGTTTTTT

clone_size: -
d_call: TRBD1
j_call: TRBJ2-2
v_call: TRBV15
cdr3_aa: CATRGVTGGFRTGELFF
cdr3_nt: TGCGCCACCAGGGGGGTGACAGGGGGGTTCAGGACCGGGGAGCTGTTTTTT

clone_size: -
d_call: -
j_call: TRBJ2-5
v_call: TRBV12-3/TRBV12-4
cdr3_aa: CASSWDQETQYF
cdr3_nt: TGTGCCAGCAGTTGGGACCAGGAGACCCAGTACTTC

clone_size: -
d_call: TRBD1
j_call: TRBJ2-7
v_call: TRBV6-6
cdr3_aa: CASTRKDRGFYEQYF
cdr3_nt: TGTGCCAGCACCAGAAAGGACAGGGGTTTTTACGAGCAGTACTTC

clone_size: few
d_call: TRBD1
j_call: TRBJ2-7
v_call: TRBV27
cdr3_aa: CASSTRQGRYEQYF
cdr3_nt: TGTGCCAGCAGTACCAGACAGGGGAGGTACGAGCAGTACTTC

clone_size: -
d_call: -
j_call: TRBJ1-5
v_call: TRBV19
cdr3_aa: CASSRTGLAQPQHF
cdr3_nt: TGTGCCAGTAGTAGGACGGGGTTAGCGCAGCCCCAGCATTTT

clone_size: -
d_call: -
j_call: TRBJ2-5
v_call: TRBV6-5
cdr3_aa: CASRTTPQGETQYF
cdr3_nt: TGTGCCAGCAGGACGACACCCCAGGGGGAGACCCAGTACTTC

clone_size: -
d_call: TRBD1
j_call: TRBJ1-1
v_call: TRBV11-3
cdr3_aa: CASSPQGRTEAFF
cdr3_nt: TGTGCCAGCAGCCCACAGGGGCGGACTGAAGCTTTCTTT

clone_size: -
d_call: TRBD2
j_call: TRBJ2-1
v_call: TRBV7-8
cdr3_aa: CASTLAGGPYNEQFF
cdr3_nt: TGTGCCAGCACCTTAGCGGGAGGGCCCTACAATGAGCAGTTCTTC

clone_size: once
d_call: TRBD2
j_call: TRBJ2-1
v_call: TRBV3-1/TRBV3-2
cdr3_aa: CASSPLAGGLGEQFF
cdr3_nt: TGTGCCAGCAGCCCTCTAGCGGGAGGGCTAGGGGAGCAGTTCTTC

clone_size: -
d_call: -
j_call: TRBJ2-7
v_call: TRBV27
cdr3_aa: CASTKMKGGSSYEQYF
cdr3_nt: TGTGCCAGCACTAAAATGAAGGGAGGTAGCTCCTACGAGCAGTACTTC

clone_size: -
d_call: -
j_call: TRBJ1-3
v_call: TRBV7-2
cdr3_aa: CASSLARTASGNTIYF
cdr3_nt: TGTGCCAGCAGCTTAGCGCGGACTGCCTCTGGAAACACCATATATTTT

clone_size: -
d_call: -
j_call: TRBJ1-1
v_call: TRBV9
cdr3_aa: CASSFGMNTEAFF
cdr3_nt: TGTGCCAGCAGCTTCGGGATGAACACTGAAGCTTTCTTT

clone_size: few
d_call: -
j_call: TRBJ1-6
v_call: TRBV11-2
cdr3_aa: CASSLDPFLNSPLHF
cdr3_nt: TGTGCCAGCAGCTTAGATCCCTTCCTAAATTCACCCCTCCACTTT